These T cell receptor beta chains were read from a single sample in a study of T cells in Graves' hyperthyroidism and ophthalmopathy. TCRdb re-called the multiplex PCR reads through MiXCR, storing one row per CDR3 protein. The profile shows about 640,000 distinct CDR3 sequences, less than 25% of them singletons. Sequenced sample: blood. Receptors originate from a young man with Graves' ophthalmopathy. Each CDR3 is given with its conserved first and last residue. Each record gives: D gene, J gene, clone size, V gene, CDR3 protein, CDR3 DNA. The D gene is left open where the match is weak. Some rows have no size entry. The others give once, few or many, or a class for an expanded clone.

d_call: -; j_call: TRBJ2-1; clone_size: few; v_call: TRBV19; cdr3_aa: CASRHVVADSYNEQFF; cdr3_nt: TGTGCCAGTAGGCATGTCGTAGCGGACTCCTACAATGAGCAGTTCTTC
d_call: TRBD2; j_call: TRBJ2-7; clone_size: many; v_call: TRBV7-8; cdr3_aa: CASSGGGSHEQYF; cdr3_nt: TGTGCCAGCAGCGGAGGCGGGAGCCACGAGCAGTACTTC
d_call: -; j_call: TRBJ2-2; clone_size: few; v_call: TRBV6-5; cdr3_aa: CASSYTSGYTGELFF; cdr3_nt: TGTGCCAGCAGTTACACTTCGGGTTACACCGGGGAGCTGTTTTTT
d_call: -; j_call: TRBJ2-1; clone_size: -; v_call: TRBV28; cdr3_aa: CASTSLLGGEQFF; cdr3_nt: TGTGCCAGCACCAGCCTCCTTGGGGGTGAGCAGTTCTTC
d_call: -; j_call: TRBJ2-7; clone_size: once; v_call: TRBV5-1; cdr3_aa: CASSLTHGTTIYDEQYF; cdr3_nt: TGTGCCAGCAGCTTGACGCACGGGACAACCATATACGACGAGCAGTACTTC
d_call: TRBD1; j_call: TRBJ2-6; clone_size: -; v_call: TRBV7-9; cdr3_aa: CASSLRDSPSGANVLTF; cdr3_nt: TGTGCCAGCAGCCTCCGGGACAGTCCGTCTGGGGCCAACGTCCTGACTTTC
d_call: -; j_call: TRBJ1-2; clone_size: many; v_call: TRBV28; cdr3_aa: CASSLGRQVGYTF; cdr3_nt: TGTGCCAGCAGTTTAGGCAGGCAGGTCGGCTACACCTTC
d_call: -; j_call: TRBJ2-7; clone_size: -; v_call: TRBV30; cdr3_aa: CAWSPMGGSSYEQYF; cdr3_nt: TGTGCCTGGAGTCCCATGGGCGGAAGCTCCTACGAGCAGTACTTC
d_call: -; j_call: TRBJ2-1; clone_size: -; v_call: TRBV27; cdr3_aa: CASRKTGTNIPPQFF; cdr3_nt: TGTGCCAGCAGAAAGACCGGGACCAACATACCGCCGCAGTTCTTC
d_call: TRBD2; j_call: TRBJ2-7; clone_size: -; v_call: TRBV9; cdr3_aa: CASSVREAGFYEQYF; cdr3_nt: TGTGCCAGCAGCGTAAGGGAAGCGGGATTCTACGAGCAGTACTTC
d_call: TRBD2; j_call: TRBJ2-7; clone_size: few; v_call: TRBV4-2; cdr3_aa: CASSQDAGRPYEQYF; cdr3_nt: TGTGCCAGCAGCCAAGATGCCGGGAGGCCCTACGAGCAGTACTTC
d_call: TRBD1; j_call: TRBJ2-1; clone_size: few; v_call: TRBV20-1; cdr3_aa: CSARDNSGTGLYNEQFF; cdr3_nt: TGCAGTGCTAGAGATAACAGCGGGACAGGGCTATACAATGAGCAGTTCTTC
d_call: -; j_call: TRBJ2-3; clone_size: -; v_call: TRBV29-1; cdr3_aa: CSVFYRWGADTQYF; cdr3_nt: TGCAGCGTTTTTTATCGTTGGGGGGCAGATACGCAGTATTTT
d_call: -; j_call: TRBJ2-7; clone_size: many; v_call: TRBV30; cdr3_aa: CAWTGPSFEQYF; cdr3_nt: TGTGCCTGGACGGGACCTAGTTTCGAGCAGTACTTC
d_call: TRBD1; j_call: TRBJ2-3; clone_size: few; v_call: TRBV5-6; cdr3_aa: CASSYDRVASTDTQYF; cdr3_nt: TGTGCCAGCAGCTACGACAGGGTAGCGAGCACAGATACGCAGTATTTT
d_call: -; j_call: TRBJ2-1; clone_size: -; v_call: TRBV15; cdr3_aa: CATSRTKYNEQFF; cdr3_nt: TGTGCCACCAGCAGGACAAAATACAATGAGCAGTTCTTC
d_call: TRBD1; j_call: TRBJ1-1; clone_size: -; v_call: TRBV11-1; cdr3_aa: CASSFGDSTRAFF; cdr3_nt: TGTGCCAGCAGCTTTGGGGACAGCACTCGGGCTTTCTTT
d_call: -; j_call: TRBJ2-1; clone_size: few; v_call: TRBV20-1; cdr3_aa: CSAPGEFF; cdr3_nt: TGCAGTGCTCCGGGAGAGTTCTTC
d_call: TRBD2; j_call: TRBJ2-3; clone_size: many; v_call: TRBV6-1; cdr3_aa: CASSPTSVSSTDTQYF; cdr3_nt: TGTGCCAGCAGTCCCACTAGCGTGTCTAGCACAGATACGCAGTATTTT
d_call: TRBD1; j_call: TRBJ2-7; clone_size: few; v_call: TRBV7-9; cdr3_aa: CASSYDRASPYEQYF; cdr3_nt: TGTGCCAGCAGCTATGACAGGGCGAGCCCCTACGAGCAGTACTTC
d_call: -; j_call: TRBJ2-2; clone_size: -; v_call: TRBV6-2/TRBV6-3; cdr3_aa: CASSPSGGPGELFF; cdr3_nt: TGTGCCAGCAGTCCCAGCGGCGGACCCGGGGAGCTGTTTTTT
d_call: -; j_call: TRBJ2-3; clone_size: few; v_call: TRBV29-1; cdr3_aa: CSVDRTSIYTDTQYF; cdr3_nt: TGCAGCGTTGATCGGACAAGCATATACACAGATACGCAGTATTTT
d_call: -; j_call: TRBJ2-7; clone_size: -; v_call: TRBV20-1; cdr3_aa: CSARRSTYEQYF; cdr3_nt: TGCAGTGCTAGGCGCAGCACCTACGAGCAGTACTTC
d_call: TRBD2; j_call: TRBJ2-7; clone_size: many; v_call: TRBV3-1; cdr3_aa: CASSQRWLAGDEQYF; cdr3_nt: TGTGCCAGCAGCCAACGCTGGCTAGCGGGAGACGAGCAGTACTTC
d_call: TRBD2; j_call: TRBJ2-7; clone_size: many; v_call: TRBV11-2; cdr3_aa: CASTSGGANEQYF; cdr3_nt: TGTGCCAGCACCTCGGGAGGGGCCAACGAGCAGTACTTC
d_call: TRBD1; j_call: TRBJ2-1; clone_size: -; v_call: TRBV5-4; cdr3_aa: CASRLTGALAGNEQFF; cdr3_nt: TGTGCCAGCAGGTTAACAGGGGCTCTAGCAGGCAATGAGCAGTTCTTC
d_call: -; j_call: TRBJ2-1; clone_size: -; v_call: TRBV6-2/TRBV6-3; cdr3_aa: CASSYFNNEQFF; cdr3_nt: TGTGCCAGCAGTTACTTCAACAATGAGCAGTTCTTC
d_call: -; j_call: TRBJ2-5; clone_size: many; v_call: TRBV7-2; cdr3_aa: CASSLKQGERAAQYF; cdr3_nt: TGTGCCAGCAGCTTAAAGCAGGGCGAACGGGCGGCCCAGTACTTC
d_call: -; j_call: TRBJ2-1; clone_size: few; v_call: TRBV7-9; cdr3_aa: CASSEGRLSYNEQFF; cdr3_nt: TGTGCCAGCAGTGAAGGGAGACTCTCCTACAATGAGCAGTTCTTC
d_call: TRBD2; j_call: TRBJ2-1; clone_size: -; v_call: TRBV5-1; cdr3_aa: CASRAPREGLMREQFF; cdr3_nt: TGCGCCAGCAGGGCCCCGCGGGAGGGCCTTATGAGGGAGCAGTTCTTC
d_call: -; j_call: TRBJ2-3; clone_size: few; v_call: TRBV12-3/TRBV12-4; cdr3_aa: CASRFSTDTQYF; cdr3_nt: TGTGCCAGCAGGTTTAGCACAGATACGCAGTATTTT
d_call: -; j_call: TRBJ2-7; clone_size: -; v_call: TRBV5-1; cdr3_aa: CASSFTGTGIRHEQYF; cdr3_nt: TGCGCCAGCAGCTTCACCGGGACGGGGATTAGGCACGAGCAGTACTTC
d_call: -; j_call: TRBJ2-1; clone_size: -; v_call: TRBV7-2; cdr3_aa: CASGLAGWGSSYNEQFF; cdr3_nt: TGTGCCAGCGGCTTGGCTGGTTGGGGGAGCTCCTACAATGAGCAGTTCTTC
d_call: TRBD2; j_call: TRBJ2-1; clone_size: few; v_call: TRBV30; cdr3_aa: CAWSVRLAGGPSSYNEQFF; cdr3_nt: TGTGCCTGGAGTGTTCGACTAGCGGGAGGGCCGAGCTCCTACAATGAGCAGTTCTTC
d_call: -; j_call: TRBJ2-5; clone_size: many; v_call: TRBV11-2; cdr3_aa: CASSLGPRSETQYF; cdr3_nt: TGTGCCAGCAGCTTAGGACCCAGGAGCGAGACCCAGTACTTC
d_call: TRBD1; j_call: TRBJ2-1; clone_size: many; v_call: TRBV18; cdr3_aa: CASSRIQGNNEQFF; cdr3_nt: TGTGCCAGCTCACGAATACAGGGGAATAATGAGCAGTTCTTC
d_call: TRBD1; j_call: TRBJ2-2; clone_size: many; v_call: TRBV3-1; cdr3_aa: CASSPRTGMAGELFF; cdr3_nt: TGTGCCAGCAGCCCGCGGACAGGGATGGCCGGGGAGCTGTTTTTT
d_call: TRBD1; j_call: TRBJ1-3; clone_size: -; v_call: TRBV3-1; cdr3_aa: CASSQGTGAGNTIYF; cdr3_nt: TGTGCCAGCAGCCAAGGGACAGGGGCTGGAAACACCATATATTTT
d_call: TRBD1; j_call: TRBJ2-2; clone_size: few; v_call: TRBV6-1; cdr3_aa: CASSGPGQGTGELFF; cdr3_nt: TGTGCCAGCAGTGGCCCGGGACAGGGGACCGGGGAGCTGTTTTTT
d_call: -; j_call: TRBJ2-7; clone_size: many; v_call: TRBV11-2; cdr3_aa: CASSLDTSGYEQYF; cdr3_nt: TGTGCCAGCAGCTTAGATACATCAGGGTACGAGCAGTACTTC
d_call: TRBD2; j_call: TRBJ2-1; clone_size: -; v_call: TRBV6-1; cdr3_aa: CASTGGEAVAYNEQFF; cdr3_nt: TGTGCCAGCACGGGGGGGGAAGCGGTCGCCTACAATGAGCAGTTCTTC